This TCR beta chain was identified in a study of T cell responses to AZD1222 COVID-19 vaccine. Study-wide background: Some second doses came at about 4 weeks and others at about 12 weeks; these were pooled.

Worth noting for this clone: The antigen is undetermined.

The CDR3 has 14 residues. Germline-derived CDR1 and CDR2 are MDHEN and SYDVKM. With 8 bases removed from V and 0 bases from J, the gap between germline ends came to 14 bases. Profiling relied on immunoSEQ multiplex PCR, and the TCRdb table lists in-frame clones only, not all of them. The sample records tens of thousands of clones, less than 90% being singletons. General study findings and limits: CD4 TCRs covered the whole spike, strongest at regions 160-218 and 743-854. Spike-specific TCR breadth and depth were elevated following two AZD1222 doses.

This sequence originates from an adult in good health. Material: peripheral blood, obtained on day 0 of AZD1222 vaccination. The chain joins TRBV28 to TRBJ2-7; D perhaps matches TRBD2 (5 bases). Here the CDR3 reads CASLGSGLSYEQYF. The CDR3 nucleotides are TGTGCCAGCCTGGGAAGCGGTCTCTCCTACGAGCAGTACTTC.